The clone carrying this TCR beta chain was seen ten or more times. Its target is not known. Building of the TCR beta libraries involved iRepertoire HTBI primers and Arm-PCR of CDR3 regions. TCRdb ran MiXCR on the multiplex PCR reads and lists one entry per CDR3 protein. Of under 700,000 distinct CDR3 sequences in the sample, around 15% were seen once. This sample stems from a study of regulatory T cells in long-lasting Graves disease. Study details: Graves' patients, diagnosed recently, had received antithyroid drugs under 3 months. General observations from the study: Patients with persistent disease showed a bias toward TRBV28, TRBJ1-2 and TRBJ2-5. More public clonotypes were shared by persistent patients (around 2,600) than by new patients (roughly 970).

The CDR3 is 13 amino acids. Germline V lookup: CDR1 SGHRS, CDR2 YFSETQ. V was pared by 7 bases and J by 6 bases, with 15 bases between. Time point specified: newly diagnosed GD, antithyroid drugs for less than 3 months. PBMCs were the source of the RNA used for TCR sequencing. The same sample was also used in a study of T cells in Graves' hyperthyroidism and ophthalmopathy.

The chain combines TRBV5-1 with TRBJ2-3; D is possibly TRBD2 (6 bases). The TCR sequence derives from a woman aged 40-65 years with Graves disease. The input for sequencing was peripheral blood mononuclear cells (PBMCs), taken at new diagnosis, from a patient treated with antithyroid drugs. CDR3 loop: CASSPGERDTQYF. CDR3 DNA: TGCGCCAGCTCTCCGGGGGAGAGGGATACGCAGTATTTT.